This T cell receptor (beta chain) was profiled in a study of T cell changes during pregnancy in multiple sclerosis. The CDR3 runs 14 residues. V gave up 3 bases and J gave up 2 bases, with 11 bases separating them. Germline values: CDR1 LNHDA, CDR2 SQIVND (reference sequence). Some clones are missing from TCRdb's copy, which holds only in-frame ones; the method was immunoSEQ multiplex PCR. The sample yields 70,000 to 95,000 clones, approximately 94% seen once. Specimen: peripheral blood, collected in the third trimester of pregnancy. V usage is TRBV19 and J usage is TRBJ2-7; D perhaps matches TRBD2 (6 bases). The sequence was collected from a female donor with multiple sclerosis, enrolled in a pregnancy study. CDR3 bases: TGTGCCAGTAGTATGGGACTTCTAACCTACGAGCAGTACTTC. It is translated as CASSMGLLTYEQYF.